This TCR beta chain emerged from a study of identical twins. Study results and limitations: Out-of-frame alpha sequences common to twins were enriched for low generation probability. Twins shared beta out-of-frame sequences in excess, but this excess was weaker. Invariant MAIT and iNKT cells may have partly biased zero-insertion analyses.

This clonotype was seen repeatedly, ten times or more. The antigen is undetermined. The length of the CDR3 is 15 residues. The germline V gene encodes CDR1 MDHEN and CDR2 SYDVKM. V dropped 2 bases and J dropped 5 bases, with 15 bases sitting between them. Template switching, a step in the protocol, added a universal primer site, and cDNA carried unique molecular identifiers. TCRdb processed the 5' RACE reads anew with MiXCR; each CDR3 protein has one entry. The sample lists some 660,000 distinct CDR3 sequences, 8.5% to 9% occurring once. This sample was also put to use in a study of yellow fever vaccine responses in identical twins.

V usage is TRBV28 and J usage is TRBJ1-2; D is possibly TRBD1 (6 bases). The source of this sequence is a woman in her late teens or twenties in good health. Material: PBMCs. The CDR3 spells CASSLGGGVRYGYTF. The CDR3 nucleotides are TGTGCCAGCAGTTTAGGGGGCGGGGTGCGGTATGGCTACACCTTC.